This entry lists 32 T cell receptor beta chains sequenced from one sample in a study of regulatory T cells in long-lasting Graves disease. The time point was: newly diagnosed GD, antithyroid drugs for less than 3 months. Researchers made the TCR library from RNA that was extracted from PBMCs. Arm-PCR of CDR3 regions and iRepertoire HTBI primers were used to build TCR beta libraries. TCRdb reanalysed the multiplex PCR reads using MiXCR and keeps one entry per CDR3 protein. The top ten hold roughly 10% of the sample, which has a few hundred thousand distinct CDR3 sequences, approximately 13% seen once. These data also formed part of another study, on T cells in Graves' hyperthyroidism and ophthalmopathy.

This specimen was peripheral blood mononuclear cells (PBMCs), taken at new diagnosis, from a patient treated with antithyroid drugs. The receptors were gathered from a man younger than 45 with Graves disease.

Notes on this clonotype: Since a much larger clone is just one base distant, this may be a read error. The chain recombines TRBV15 with TRBJ2-7; D call uncertain. CDR3 size: 13 residues. Germline loops: CDR1 LNHNV, CDR2 YYDKDF (reference sequence). The CDR3 reads CSTSRDLADEQYF. DNA for the CDR3: TGTTCCACCAGCAGAGATCTGGCGGACGAGCAGTACTTC.

This clonotype was seen repeatedly, ten times or more. The genes are TRBV12-3 or TRBV12-4 and TRBJ2-5; 8 bases line up with TRBD1. With V trimmed by 5 bases and J by 5 bases, 13 bases remained unmatched. This CDR3 has 16 residues. CDR3 sequence (DNA): TGTGCCAGCAGTCCCCTAAAGGCAGGGGGCTGGGAGACCCAGTACTTC. Amino acids: CASSPLKAGGWETQYF.

This clonotype was seen ten or more times. V gene TRBV12-3 or TRBV12-4 combines with J gene TRBJ1-1, with D possibly matching TRBD1 (5 bases). V lost 10 bases to trimming and J lost 4 bases, with 13 bases between them. There are 12 residues in the CDR3. The CDR3 sequence: CATSWGGTEAFF. The CDR3 DNA sequence: TGTGCCACCTCCTGGGGGGGCACTGAAGCTTTCTTT.

The V call is TRBV7-3, the J call TRBJ1-2; D gene ambiguous. The V and J ends lost 5 bases and 4 bases respectively, with 26 bases between them. This CDR3 region has 18 residues. Germline V gives CDR1 SGHTA, CDR2 FQGTGA. The CDR3, as DNA: TGTGCCAGCAGCGCTTCCGGGTCCTACCCGCCCCTTGGCTATGGCTACACCTTC. This gives the protein CASSASGSYPPLGYGYTF.

This clonotype was detected many times. This chain links TRBV29-1 with TRBJ1-1; D might be TRBD1 (5 bases). CDR3 length equals 14 residues. CDR1 is SQVTM and CDR2 is ANQGSEA in the germline V gene. V lost 6 bases and J 4 bases, leaving 18 bases between the germline ends. DNA for the CDR3: TGCAGCGTGGTTGAGGTGGGGGGTGGCACTGAAGCTTTCTTT. This codes for CSVVEVGGGTEAFF.

This clonotype came up many times. The chain links TRBV6-2 or TRBV6-3 to TRBJ2-7; no clear D gene. This CDR3 spans 14 amino acids. CDR1 is MNHEY, CDR2 SVGEGT, per germline. V was pared by 0 bases and J by 6 bases, with 12 bases between. The CDR3 bases are TGTGCCAGCAGTTACTCGAACTTAGCTCCCGAGCAGTACTTC. It translates to CASSYSNLAPEQYF.

Note on this clonotype: This may be a read error, as it is one base from a much larger clone. The V and J genes are TRBV6-2 or TRBV6-3 and TRBJ2-5; no clear D gene. The CDR3 is 14 amino acids. CDR1 and CDR2 (germline): MNHEY, SVGEGT. Trimming shortened V by 3 bases and J by 4 bases, and 12 bases separated the two germline ends. This CDR3 is CASSYMTRRETQYF. The CDR3 nucleotides read TGTGCCAGCAGTTATATGACACGCCGAGAGACCCAGTACTTC.

This clonotype was observed many times. This chain connects TRBV7-2 to TRBJ1-2, with TRBD1 as a possible D gene (5 bases). The CDR3 consists of 15 residues. Germline lookup yields CDR1 SGHTA and CDR2 FQGNSA. The V end was cut by 1 base, the J end by 7 bases, with 16 bases between. The CDR3 spells CASSLGQQGRGGYTF. CDR3 DNA: TGTGCCAGCAGCTTAGGACAGCAGGGAAGGGGTGGCTACACCTTC.

This clonotype was observed at least ten times. The CDR3 DNA is TGTGCCAGTAGTCCCCGGGGAAGCGGGGATTCCTACGAGCAGTACTTC. This encodes CASSPRGSGDSYEQYF. The chain combines TRBV19 with TRBJ2-7; 7 nucleotides align to TRBD2. This CDR3 is 16 amino acids long. J lost 1 base, V lost 5 bases, and 11 bases had no gene match. The germline V gene has CDR1 LNHDA and CDR2 SQIVND (reference sequence).

This clonotype was seen a few times. CDR3 in DNA: TGTGCCAGCAGTTTATCCTGGACAGGTTTAGCCAAAAACATTCAGTACTTC. Residues: CASSLSWTGLAKNIQYF. The chain carries TRBV12-3 or TRBV12-4 and TRBJ2-4; TRBD1 matches at 7 bases. The V and J ends lost 2 bases and 0 bases, in that order; junction bases with no gene match: 7. CDR3 size: 17 residues.

This clonotype was picked up a small number of times. The chain is built from TRBV7-8 and TRBJ2-2; D perhaps matches TRBD2 (6 bases). The length of the CDR3 is 16 residues. Trimming pared 7 bases from V and 4 bases from J, leaving 19 bases between. Germline loops: CDR1 SGHVS, CDR2 FQNEAQ. Here the CDR3 DNA reads TGTGCCAGCACCCTTCCCCCGGAGGGCGTCACCGGGGAGCTGTTTTTT. Protein: CASTLPPEGVTGELFF.

On this clonotype itself: A much larger clone is a single base away; this may be a read error. This chain uses TRBV6-1 with TRBJ2-7; D unresolved. Germline V lookup: CDR1 MNHNS, CDR2 SASEGT. The V and J ends lost 2 bases and 0 bases respectively, with 14 bases between them. The CDR3 consists of 16 residues. CDR3 nucleotides: TGTGCCAGCAGTGAATGGGCAATAGAGATCTCCTACGAGCAGTACTTC. Protein product: CASSEWAIEISYEQYF.

A few counts support this clonotype. The chain has TRBV6-2 or TRBV6-3 and TRBJ1-1; possible D gene TRBD1, 5 bases. CDR1 and CDR2 (germline): MNHEY, SVGEGT. The ends were cut back, 0 bases at V and 6 bases at J, with 14 bases in the middle. CDR3 length: 15 amino acids. CDR3 region: CASSYSLSGGAEAFF. The CDR3 DNA is TGTGCCAGCAGTTACTCGTTGTCGGGAGGGGCTGAAGCTTTCTTT.

This clonotype was counted many times. The gene calls are TRBV20-1 and TRBJ2-1, with D possibly TRBD2 on 5 matching bases. V was shortened by 3 bases and J by 5 bases, with 8 bases between the two germline ends. The CDR3 covers 12 residues. The V gene's germline CDR1 is DFQATT and CDR2 SNEGSKA (reference sequence). This chain's CDR3 is CSASEGNNEQFF. CDR3 coding DNA: TGCAGTGCTAGTGAGGGAAACAATGAGCAGTTCTTC.

Turning to this clonotype: A much larger clone sits a single nucleotide away, making a read error possible. The rearrangement joins TRBV5-1 to TRBJ2-1; TRBD1 matches at 8 bases. Germline values: CDR1 SGHRS, CDR2 YFSETQ. Unmatched junction bases numbered 17, after V lost 1 base and J lost 8 bases. CDR3 length: 18 amino acids. The CDR3 DNA follows: TGCGCCAGCAGCTTGAAGACCCTCCGGGCAGGGGGCGGTGATGAGCAGTTCTTC. It is translated as CASSLKTLRAGGGDEQFF.

This clonotype was observed many times. The rearrangement uses TRBV29-1 and TRBJ2-1, with 10 bases matching TRBD1. Looked up from germline, CDR1 is SQVTM and CDR2 is ANQGSEA. The CDR3 consists of 16 residues. J gave up 0 bases and V 7 bases, and 9 bases lay outside the gene matches. CDR3 amino acids: CSGRGQGLISYNEQFF. CDR3 coding DNA: TGCAGCGGGAGGGGACAGGGGCTTATCTCCTACAATGAGCAGTTCTTC.

This clonotype was observed at least ten times. The chain uses TRBV12-3 or TRBV12-4 and TRBJ2-1, with D possibly matching TRBD2 (5 bases). V lost 7 bases to trimming and J lost 10 bases, with 26 bases between them. The CDR3 totals 16 residues. Here the CDR3 DNA reads TGTGCCAGCAACCCCTCGACTAAAAGTGGATTAGACGAGCAGTTCTTC. It yields the protein CASNPSTKSGLDEQFF.

The chain carries TRBV2 and TRBJ2-3; D is perhaps TRBD1 or TRBD2 (5 bases each). The CDR3 extends over 15 amino acids. The V and J ends lost 7 bases and 4 bases respectively, with 18 bases between them. Germline V CDR1 and CDR2: SNHLY, FYNNEI. The CDR3 loop reads CASTLSRGVADTQYF. The CDR3 DNA reads as TGTGCCAGCACTTTATCTAGGGGAGTAGCAGATACGCAGTATTTT. Together with reference TRBV2 and TRBJ2-3, the CDR3 gives the full variable domain: EPEVTQTPSHQVTQMGQEVILRCVPISNHLYFYWYRQILGQKVEFLVSFYNNEISEKSEIFDDQFSVERPDGSNFTLKIRSTKLEDSAMYFCASTLSRGVADTQYFGPGTRLTVL.

The table lists this clonotype with a few counts. The V and J genes are TRBV27 and TRBJ1-4; 9 bases map to TRBD1. Trimming took 9 bases from V and 6 from J; bases not matched to a gene: 5. Germline values: CDR1 MNHEY, CDR2 SMNVEV (reference sequence). The CDR3 totals 13 residues. The CDR3 here is CASSGTGYEKLFF. The CDR3, as DNA: TGTGCCAGTTCCGGGACAGGGTATGAAAAACTGTTTTTT.

The rearrangement uses TRBV6-9 and TRBJ2-5; a weak D match, TRBD1 (6 bases). Per germline, CDR1 MNHGY and CDR2 SVAAGI. The CDR3 runs 13 residues. The V gene lost 3 bases and the J gene lost 13 bases, with 18 bases spanning the gap. CDR3 coding DNA: TGTGCCAGCAGTTACCCACCAGGGGTGGTTGCGTACTTC. It is translated as CASSYPPGVVAYF.

At least ten counts were recorded for this clonotype. J is TRBJ2-7 and V is TRBV6-2 or TRBV6-3; 8 bases fit TRBD2. The trim removed 5 bases at V and 7 bases at J, leaving 13 bases unmatched. Looked up from germline, CDR1 is MNHEY and CDR2 is SVGEGT. The CDR3 consists of 15 residues. The CDR3 nucleotides read TGTGCCAGCAGTCCCTCGAATAGCGGGGACTTGGAGCAGTACTTC. The encoded protein is CASSPSNSGDLEQYF.

V and J are TRBV19 and TRBJ2-1, with 8 bases that match TRBD2. V was clipped by 7 bases and J by 9 bases; unmatched bases: 8. Germline V gene lookup returns CDR1 LNHDA and CDR2 SQIVND (reference sequence). The CDR3 extends over 13 amino acids. CDR3 bases: TGTGCCAGTAATTTAGGCGGGAGGACTGAGCAGTTCTTC. Residues: CASNLGGRTEQFF.

This clonotype was picked up one time. J is TRBJ2-7 and V is TRBV18; no reliable D call. CDR3 length equals 15 residues. CDR1 and CDR2 (germline): KGHSH, LQKENI. The V end lost 3 bases, the J end lost 0 bases, and 12 bases lay between the germline ends. The CDR3 DNA follows: TGTGCCAGCTCACCTAAGCAGGTGAGCTCCTACGAGCAGTACTTC. Protein: CASSPKQVSSYEQYF.

The chain is built from TRBV27 and TRBJ1-5, with D uncertain. V was trimmed by 8 bases and J by 1 base, leaving 15 bases between them. The CDR3 loop spans 15 amino acids. CDR1 is MNHEY, CDR2 SMNVEV, per germline (reference sequence). The CDR3: CASGIRATSNQPQHF. The CDR3 bases are TGTGCCAGCGGTATCCGGGCCACGAGCAATCAGCCCCAGCATTTT.

This clonotype has at least ten counts. The chain links TRBV20-1 to TRBJ2-3, with D possibly being TRBD2 (5 bases). The germline CDR1 and CDR2 sequences are DFQATT and SNEGSKA (reference sequence). The CDR3 has 14 amino acids. Trimming took 7 bases from V and 1 from J, leaving 15 bases between them. CDR3 nucleotides: TGCAGTGTTTTCTCGGCGGGCGGCACAGATACGCAGTATTTT. It codes for CSVFSAGGTDTQYF.

Details on this clonotype: One end of the junction does not line up with germline, which may come from a read error. This rearrangement joins TRBV6-2 or TRBV6-3 to TRBJ2-1; 7 bases align to TRBD2. Germline lookup yields CDR1 MNHEY and CDR2 SVGEGT. The CDR3 is made up of 15 amino acids. CDR3 in amino acids: CASSDSAGAYNEQFF. The CDR3 nucleotides read TGTGCCAGCAGTGACTCCGCGGGAGCCTACAATGAGCAGTTCTTC.

The chain is built from TRBV7-8 and TRBJ2-5, with a possible D match to TRBD1 (6 bases). CDR1 is SGHVS and CDR2 is FQNEAQ in the germline V gene. V was pared by 2 bases and J by 5 bases, with 15 bases between. The CDR3 has 15 residues. CDR3: CASSLKSRQVETQYF. The CDR3, as DNA: TGTGCCAGCAGCTTAAAGTCTAGACAGGTGGAGACCCAGTACTTC. The full variable domain, completed using reference TRBV7-8 and TRBJ2-5, is GAGVSQSPRYKVAKRGQDVALRCDPISGHVSLFWYQQALGQGPEFLTYFQNEAQLDKSGLPSDRFFAERPEGSVSTLKIQRTQQEDSAVYLCASSLKSRQVETQYFGPGTRLLVL.

At least ten counts were recorded for this clonotype. V gene TRBV7-9 combines with J gene TRBJ2-3; TRBD2 is a possible D gene (6 bases). The germline CDR1 and CDR2 sequences are SEHNR and FQNEAQ (reference sequence). This CDR3 contains 15 residues. V was clipped by 4 bases and J by 0 bases, with 11 bases between them. The CDR3 loop is CASSYLSGSTDTQYF. CDR3 nucleotide sequence: TGTGCCAGCAGCTACCTTAGCGGTAGCACAGATACGCAGTATTTT.

There are many counts of this clonotype. This sequence joins TRBV28 and TRBJ1-3; no firm D call. Trimming shortened V by 6 bases and J by 3 bases, and 6 bases separated the two germline ends. Germline V lookup: CDR1 MDHEN, CDR2 SYDVKM. CDR3 length: 12 amino acids. CDR3 sequence (DNA): TGTGCCAGCAGCAGCAATGGAAACACCATATATTTT. Protein: CASSSNGNTIYF.

The rearrangement uses TRBV13 and TRBJ1-3; 7 nucleotides agree with TRBD1. The CDR3 totals 16 residues. J gave up 1 base and V 1 base, and 4 bases lay outside the gene matches. Looked up from germline, CDR1 is PRHDT and CDR2 is FYEKMQ (reference sequence). The CDR3 coding sequence is TGTGCCAGCAGCTTAGAGGGGGCCGGGTCTGGAAACACCATATATTTT. Amino acid sequence: CASSLEGAGSGNTIYF.

V usage is TRBV4-1 and J usage is TRBJ2-3, with unresolved D. Germline-derived CDR1 and CDR2 are MGHRA and YSYEKL. The CDR3 length is 16 residues. Trimming shortened V by 0 bases and J by 6 bases, and 16 bases separated the two germline ends. The chain's CDR3 is CASSQDVRPTGDTQYF. DNA for the CDR3: TGCGCCAGCAGCCAAGACGTTAGACCTACTGGGGATACGCAGTATTTT.

The chain has TRBV11-2 and TRBJ2-2; 9 positions agree with TRBD2. Germline V gene sequence: CDR1 SGHAT, CDR2 FQNNGV. The CDR3 is 19 amino acids. Trimming removed 1 base from V and 7 bases from J; junction bases left unmatched: 16. CDR3 region: CASSLAVAGELVRSGELFF. The CDR3 DNA follows: TGTGCCAGCAGCTTAGCGGTAGCGGGAGAATTGGTTAGAAGCGGGGAGCTGTTTTTT.